These T cell receptor beta chains were read from a single sample in a study of identical twins. TCRdb re-called the 5' RACE reads with MiXCR, one entry per CDR3 protein. The profile shows more than 400,000 distinct CDR3 sequences, 13% to 15% of them singletons. Separately, the same data were catalogued under a study of yellow fever vaccine responses in identical twins.

Sequences were obtained from CD4+ T cells sorted from blood. Receptors were obtained from a woman between 18 and 30 years old in good health. Both conserved end residues are part of each CDR3. The D gene is left open where the match is weak. Only some rows state a clone size, as once, few, many or a class for expanded clones.

CDR3 protein,CDR3 DNA,J gene,clone size,D gene,V gene
CSARDARSSTDTQYF,TGCAGTGCTAGAGACGCCAGAAGTAGCACAGATACGCAGTATTTT,TRBJ2-3,NA,NA,TRBV20-1
CASSPLDRATGELFF,TGTGCCAGCAGCCCTCTGGACAGGGCCACCGGGGAGCTGTTTTTT,TRBJ2-2,few,TRBD1,TRBV12-3/TRBV12-4
CASSLPLQPQHF,TGTGCCAGCAGTTTACCTTTACAGCCCCAGCATTTT,TRBJ1-5,few,NA,TRBV12-3/TRBV12-4
CASSGTSGETQYF,TGTGCCAGCAGTGGGACTAGTGGGGAGACCCAGTACTTC,TRBJ2-5,many,TRBD2,TRBV12-3/TRBV12-4
CASSLGTWDEAFF,TGTGCCAGCTCACTCGGGACATGGGATGAAGCTTTCTTT,TRBJ1-1,NA,NA,TRBV18
CATSLESGNTDTQYF,TGTGCCACCAGTTTAGAAAGCGGAAACACAGATACGCAGTATTTT,TRBJ2-3,many,NA,TRBV15
CSALPGANVLTF,TGCAGTGCCCTCCCTGGGGCCAACGTCCTGACTTTC,TRBJ2-6,NA,NA,TRBV20-1
CASMRILNTEAFF,TGTGCCAGCATGCGGATACTAAACACTGAAGCTTTCTTT,TRBJ1-1,NA,NA,TRBV6-1
CASSTSDRYTGELFF,TGTGCCAGCAGCACATCGGACAGATACACCGGGGAGCTGTTTTTT,TRBJ2-2,few,NA,TRBV7-6
CASSLPGRKQETQYF,TGTGCCAGCAGCTTGCCGGGACGGAAACAAGAGACCCAGTACTTC,TRBJ2-5,NA,NA,TRBV28
CASSSGRSSYEQYF,TGTGCCAGCAGTTCGGGACGGAGCTCCTACGAGCAGTACTTC,TRBJ2-7,NA,NA,TRBV28
CASSLVIAGNNEQFF,TGTGCCAGCAGCTTAGTAATAGCGGGGAACAATGAGCAGTTCTTC,TRBJ2-1,few,TRBD2,TRBV7-2
CSARDRVSGVTDTQYF,TGCAGTGCTAGAGATCGGGTTAGCGGGGTAACAGATACGCAGTATTTT,TRBJ2-3,few,TRBD2,TRBV20-1
CAISAMGNTDTQYF,TGTGCCATCAGTGCTATGGGAAACACAGATACGCAGTATTTT,TRBJ2-3,few,NA,TRBV10-3
CASSERGLAGTYEQYF,TGTGCCAGCAGTGAAAGGGGTCTAGCGGGAACCTACGAGCAGTACTTC,TRBJ2-7,few,TRBD2,TRBV2
CASSPALAGEQYF,TGTGCCAGCTCACCGGCGCTAGCTGGGGAGCAGTACTTC,TRBJ2-7,NA,NA,TRBV18
CACGTSGDNEQFF,TGTGCCTGCGGGACTAGCGGGGACAATGAGCAGTTCTTC,TRBJ2-1,few,TRBD2,TRBV24-1
CASSDNRLGRNYGYTF,TGTGCCAGCAGTGATAACAGGCTGGGGAGGAACTATGGCTACACCTTC,TRBJ1-2,few,NA,TRBV27
CASSEAMEGFRELFF,TGTGCCAGCAGTGAAGCGATGGAGGGATTCCGGGAGCTGTTTTTT,TRBJ2-2,few,NA,TRBV6-1
CASSGMGYSSYNEQFF,TGCGCCAGCAGCGGCATGGGTTACAGCTCCTACAATGAGCAGTTCTTC,TRBJ2-1,NA,NA,TRBV5-1
CSARDPGRGNEQFF,TGCAGTGCTAGAGATCCGGGAAGGGGGAATGAGCAGTTCTTC,TRBJ2-1,NA,NA,TRBV20-1
CASSLAAAKYNEQFF,TGCGCCAGCAGCTTGGCTGCAGCTAAGTACAATGAGCAGTTCTTC,TRBJ2-1,few,NA,TRBV5-1
CASSERRTNEKLFF,TGCGCCAGCAGTGAAAGGAGAACTAATGAAAAACTGTTTTTT,TRBJ1-4,few,NA,TRBV10-1